A selection of T cell receptor beta chains follows, all from one sample in a study of HIV-infected patients and healthy controls. One entry per CDR3 protein results from TCRdb running MiXCR on the 5' RACE reads. The repertoire has tens of thousands of distinct CDR3 sequences, roughly 19% of them found once; the top ten carry about 1.5%. Sequencing was performed on CD4+ T cells from blood. These receptors all come from a human donor in good health. Both conserved end residues are part of each CDR3. D genes are given only for firm matches. For some rows the clone size is stated as once, few or many, or as a class when expanded; others skip it.

D	V	length	J	size	CDR3	DNA
NA	TRBV29-1	13	TRBJ2-7	NA	CSVNNWGGNEQYF	TGCAGCGTTAATAATTGGGGAGGAAACGAGCAGTACTTC
NA	TRBV10-3	13	TRBJ1-2	many	CAIRDKTNYGYTF	TGTGCCATCAGGGACAAAACTAACTATGGCTACACCTTC
NA	TRBV30	14	TRBJ1-2	few	CAWSRQLVSYGYTF	TGTGCCTGGTCACGCCAACTTGTATCCTATGGCTACACCTTC
TRBD2	TRBV9	15	TRBJ2-3	many	CASSVGSGGVDTQYF	TGTGCCAGCAGCGTTGGGAGCGGGGGGGTAGATACGCAGTATTTT
TRBD1	TRBV12-3/TRBV12-4	15	TRBJ1-2	many	CASSAGTAKNYGYTF	TGTGCCAGCAGCGCAGGGACAGCTAAAAACTATGGCTACACCTTC
TRBD1	TRBV29-1	13	TRBJ1-5	NA	CSVGQGVNQPQHF	TGCAGCGTGGGACAGGGGGTCAATCAGCCCCAGCATTTT
TRBD2	TRBV19	15	TRBJ2-1	NA	CASSFGTSGTNEQFF	TGTGCCAGTTCCTTCGGGACTAGCGGGACGAATGAGCAGTTCTTC
TRBD1	TRBV19	16	TRBJ1-4	once	CASSPTGTATNEKLFF	TGTGCCAGTAGTCCCACAGGGACAGCAACTAATGAAAAACTGTTTTTT
NA	TRBV12-3/TRBV12-4	15	TRBJ1-5	NA	CASSPSRDIHQPQHF	TGTGCCAGCAGCCCGTCCCGGGACATACATCAGCCCCAGCATTTT
TRBD1	TRBV2	12	TRBJ1-4	NA	CASDREREKLFF	TGTGCCAGCGACAGGGAACGCGAAAAACTGTTTTTT
NA	TRBV7-9	13	TRBJ1-3	few	CASSSNSGNTIYF	TGTGCCAGCAGCTCGAACTCTGGAAACACCATATATTTT
NA	TRBV2	12	TRBJ2-5	NA	CASKEDQETQYF	TGTGCCAGCAAGGAGGACCAAGAGACCCAGTACTTC
NA	TRBV29-1	12	TRBJ2-7	many	CSVVGSSYEQYF	TGCAGCGTTGTGGGGAGCTCCTACGAGCAGTACTTC
NA	TRBV14	18	TRBJ1-6	many	CASSQESRAGYRNSPLHF	TGTGCCAGCAGCCAAGAGAGCAGGGCGGGGTATCGGAATTCACCCCTCCACTTT
NA	TRBV20-1	14	TRBJ2-3	NA	CSASMGISTDTQYF	TGCAGTGCTAGCATGGGGATTAGCACAGATACGCAGTATTTT
NA	TRBV4-1	16	TRBJ2-1	NA	CASSQVSASEKGEQFF	TGCGCCAGCAGCCAAGTGTCGGCTAGCGAGAAGGGTGAGCAGTTCTTC
NA	TRBV27	15	TRBJ1-2	few	CASSLWGGPLNGYTF	TGTGCCAGCAGTTTATGGGGGGGCCCACTTAATGGCTACACCTTC
NA	TRBV28	11	TRBJ2-7	few	CASSFPGEQYF	TGTGCCAGCAGTTTCCCAGGGGAGCAGTACTTC
NA	TRBV29-1	11	TRBJ1-5	many	CSVEGPGPQHF	TGCAGCGTTGAAGGGCCCGGGCCCCAGCATTTT
NA	TRBV20-1	14	TRBJ1-1	NA	CSAAKQVRNTEAFF	TGCAGTGCAGCTAAACAGGTCCGCAACACTGAAGCTTTCTTT
TRBD1	TRBV10-3	14	TRBJ1-1	many	CAISDRGLGTEAFF	TGTGCCATCTCTGACAGGGGGCTCGGGACTGAAGCTTTCTTT
NA	TRBV7-3	13	TRBJ1-6	medium-sized	CASSLSNNSPLHF	TGTGCCAGCAGCTTAAGTAATAATTCACCCCTCCACTTT
NA	TRBV3-1	12	TRBJ1-1	NA	CASSHGGFEAFF	TGTGCCAGCAGCCACGGGGGATTTGAAGCTTTCTTT
TRBD1	TRBV18	14	TRBJ1-1	few	CASSPTGGNTEAFF	TGTGCCAGCTCACCGACAGGGGGGAACACTGAAGCTTTCTTT
TRBD2	TRBV12-3/TRBV12-4	16	TRBJ2-3	many	CASSSPSGRARDTQYF	TGTGCCAGCAGTTCACCTAGCGGGAGGGCCAGAGATACGCAGTATTTT
TRBD1	TRBV28	14	TRBJ2-7	NA	CASSFTGGFYEQYF	TGTGCCAGCAGTTTCACAGGGGGTTTCTACGAGCAGTACTTC
TRBD1	TRBV30	15	TRBJ1-2	NA	CAWSVRQGGNYGYTF	TGTGCCTGGAGTGTACGGCAGGGGGGAAACTATGGCTACACCTTC
NA	TRBV29-1	14	TRBJ2-5	few	CSARSYSYQETQYF	TGCAGCGCGAGGAGTTACAGCTACCAAGAGACCCAGTACTTC
NA	TRBV21-1	16	TRBJ2-1	NA	CASSKEDRGSYNEQFF	TGTGCCAGCAGCAAAGAGGACAGGGGATCCTACAATGAGCAGTTCTTC
NA	TRBV9	15	TRBJ1-1	few	CASSAQTGLNTEAFF	TGTGCCAGCAGCGCTCAGACAGGACTGAACACTGAAGCTTTCTTT
NA	TRBV12-3/TRBV12-4	13	TRBJ1-1	many	CASSAFVNTEAFF	TGTGCCAGCAGTGCCTTTGTGAACACTGAAGCTTTCTTT
NA	TRBV7-2	16	TRBJ1-1	many	CASSLVGGASNTEAFF	TGTGCCAGCAGCTTAGTAGGAGGAGCATCCAACACTGAAGCTTTCTTT
TRBD1	TRBV7-2	15	TRBJ1-5	many	CASSLRDRVLQPQHF	TGTGCCAGCAGCTTGCGGGACAGGGTACTTCAGCCCCAGCATTTT
NA	TRBV19	15	TRBJ2-2	NA	CASSIEGTNTGELFF	TGTGCCAGTAGTATCGAGGGGACCAACACCGGGGAGCTGTTTTTT
NA	TRBV11-2	14	TRBJ1-5	few	CASSLDQSNQPQHF	TGTGCCAGCAGCTTAGATCAGAGCAATCAGCCCCAGCATTTT
TRBD2	TRBV6-2/TRBV6-3	18	TRBJ2-3	many	CASSYVLAGGPGGDTQYF	TGTGCCAGCAGTTACGTTCTAGCGGGGGGGCCCGGAGGAGATACGCAGTATTTT
NA	TRBV29-1	12	TRBJ2-3	medium-sized	CSVESSTDTQYF	TGCAGCGTTGAAAGTAGCACAGATACGCAGTATTTT
NA	TRBV29-1	13	TRBJ2-5	many	CSVEFRRGETQYF	TGCAGCGTTGAATTTCGTCGGGGGGAGACCCAGTACTTC
TRBD1	TRBV10-3	15	TRBJ2-3	NA	CAISSGTGAPDTQYF	TGTGCCATCAGTTCCGGGACAGGGGCACCAGATACGCAGTATTTT
TRBD2	TRBV20-1	16	TRBJ2-1	NA	CSARWLAGATGNEQFF	TGCAGTGCTAGGTGGCTAGCGGGAGCGACGGGAAATGAGCAGTTCTTC
NA	TRBV25-1	11	TRBJ2-3	NA	CASSSPDTQYF	TGTGCCAGCAGTTCCCCAGATACGCAGTATTTT
TRBD1	TRBV29-1	13	TRBJ2-1	NA	CSVRIGGNYEQFF	TGCAGCGTTAGGATAGGGGGCAACTATGAGCAGTTCTTC
TRBD1	TRBV19	15	TRBJ2-1	few	CASSPGTGTNNEQFF	TGTGCCAGTAGTCCCGGGACAGGGACCAACAATGAGCAGTTCTTC
TRBD2	TRBV7-3	16	TRBJ2-1	many	CASSFRPAGGPGEQFF	TGTGCCAGCAGCTTTCGTCCCGCGGGAGGGCCTGGGGAGCAGTTCTTC
NA	TRBV29-1	11	TRBJ1-1	NA	CSGIQYPEAFF	TGCAGCGGCATACAGTATCCTGAAGCTTTCTTT
NA	TRBV6-6	14	TRBJ2-1	many	CASSFQSSYNEQFF	TGTGCCAGCAGTTTCCAGAGCTCCTACAATGAGCAGTTCTTC
TRBD2	TRBV6-5	15	TRBJ2-3	NA	CASSYTVRGVGTQYF	TGTGCCAGCAGTTACACAGTCCGGGGGGTGGGTACGCAGTATTTT
NA	TRBV7-9	13	TRBJ1-1	few	CASSLDGSTEAFF	TGTGCCAGCAGCTTAGACGGGAGCACTGAAGCTTTCTTT
NA	TRBV10-3	15	TRBJ2-6	NA	CAISEEGAGANVLTF	TGTGCCATCAGTGAAGAGGGGGCTGGGGCCAACGTCCTGACTTTC